A selection of T cell receptor beta chains follows, all from one sample in a study of blood T cell repertoires in COVID-19. Assay: immunoSEQ multiplex PCR; the TCRdb copy retains only in-frame clones and omits some. The sample has roughly 160,000 clones; around 85% are singletons. The sequencing sample was made of peripheral blood. The source is a man aged 60 to 75 with acute or convalescent COVID-19. The CDR3 runs from the conserved cysteine through the conserved F or W. Fields, in order: D gene, V gene, J gene, CDR3 length, clone size, CDR3 protein, CDR3 DNA. The D gene is left open where the match is weak. The listing skips clone size in some rows; elsewhere it reads once, few, many or a size class.

D: NA; V: TRBV3-1/TRBV3-2; J: TRBJ2-3; length: 17; size: NA; CDR3: CASSQRGLAGPRDTQYF; DNA: TGTGCCAGCAGCCAACGCGGGCTAGCCGGCCCTCGAGATACGCAGTATTTT
D: NA; V: TRBV12-3/TRBV12-4; J: TRBJ1-2; length: 13; size: NA; CDR3: CASGAGVSYGYTF; DNA: TGTGCCAGCGGGGCGGGGGTGAGCTATGGCTACACCTTC
D: NA; V: TRBV5-5; J: TRBJ1-2; length: 12; size: NA; CDR3: CASSLEEYGYTF; DNA: TGTGCCAGCAGCTTGGAAGAGTATGGCTACACCTTC
D: NA; V: TRBV23-1; J: TRBJ1-5; length: 14; size: NA; CDR3: CASSETRGNQPQHF; DNA: TGCGCCAGCAGTGAAACGCGTGGCAATCAGCCCCAGCATTTT
D: NA; V: TRBV28; J: TRBJ1-4; length: 17; size: NA; CDR3: CASSLWISGPTNEKLFF; DNA: TGTGCCAGCAGTCTCTGGATAAGCGGACCTACTAATGAAAAACTGTTTTTT
D: TRBD2; V: TRBV4-1; J: TRBJ2-4; length: 16; size: NA; CDR3: CASSQSGGPRTNIQYF; DNA: TGCGCCAGCAGCCAGTCGGGGGGACCGAGAACTAACATTCAGTACTTC
D: NA; V: TRBV10-1; J: TRBJ2-7; length: 16; size: NA; CDR3: CASSESDSHRRNEQYF; DNA: TGCGCCAGCAGTGAGTCGGACAGCCACCGGAGGAACGAGCAGTACTTC
D: NA; V: TRBV28; J: TRBJ1-1; length: 12; size: NA; CDR3: CASSLPGGEAFF; DNA: TGTGCCAGCAGTTTACCGGGAGGGGAAGCTTTCTTT
D: NA; V: TRBV2; J: TRBJ1-1; length: 13; size: NA; CDR3: CASRRLMNTEAFF; DNA: TGTGCCAGCAGGCGATTAATGAACACTGAAGCTTTCTTT
D: NA; V: TRBV5-1; J: TRBJ1-1; length: 14; size: NA; CDR3: CASSPKQGNTEAFF; DNA: TGCGCCAGCAGCCCTAAACAGGGGAACACTGAAGCTTTCTTT
D: NA; V: TRBV27; J: TRBJ1-1; length: 15; size: NA; CDR3: CASGNLRGGVTEAFF; DNA: TGTGCCAGCGGAAACCTCAGAGGAGGGGTGACTGAAGCTTTCTTT
D: NA; V: TRBV4-1; J: TRBJ2-7; length: 17; size: NA; CDR3: CASSQDPRGRGYAEQYF; DNA: TGCGCCAGCAGCCAAGATCCTCGAGGGAGAGGATATGCCGAGCAGTACTTC
D: TRBD1; V: TRBV2; J: TRBJ2-3; length: 15; size: few; CDR3: CASSDEGQGDDTQYF; DNA: TGTGCCAGCAGCGACGAAGGACAGGGTGACGATACGCAGTATTTT
D: NA; V: TRBV27; J: TRBJ2-1; length: 13; size: NA; CDR3: CASSQSGPNEQFF; DNA: TGTGCCAGCAGCCAGAGCGGGCCCAATGAGCAGTTCTTC
D: TRBD1; V: TRBV2; J: TRBJ1-5; length: 14; size: NA; CDR3: CASIDPGQGLAQHF; DNA: TGTGCCAGCATCGACCCGGGACAGGGGCTCGCCCAGCATTTT
D: TRBD2; V: TRBV5-4; J: TRBJ2-1; length: 14; size: NA; CDR3: CASSPSGSFDEQFF; DNA: TGTGCCAGCAGCCCTAGCGGGAGTTTCGATGAGCAGTTCTTC
D: NA; V: TRBV5-5; J: TRBJ1-1; length: 15; size: NA; CDR3: CASSLGPQTNTEAFF; DNA: TGTGCCAGCAGCTTGGGGCCACAGACGAACACTGAAGCTTTCTTT
D: NA; V: TRBV19; J: TRBJ2-1; length: 13; size: NA; CDR3: CASGRAGLNEQFF; DNA: TGTGCCAGTGGAAGGGCGGGGTTGAATGAGCAGTTCTTC
D: NA; V: TRBV5-8; J: TRBJ2-7; length: 13; size: NA; CDR3: CASPARAEDEQYF; DNA: TGTGCCAGCCCCGCTCGAGCCGAGGACGAGCAGTACTTC
D: TRBD2; V: TRBV18; J: TRBJ2-2; length: 17; size: once; CDR3: CASSPLAGGPRVGELFF; DNA: TGTGCCAGCTCACCTCTAGCGGGAGGGCCCCGTGTCGGGGAGCTGTTTTTT
D: NA; V: TRBV7-9; J: TRBJ2-1; length: 15; size: NA; CDR3: CASSLGPLAYNEQFF; DNA: TGTGCCAGCAGCCTCGGACCCCTAGCGTACAATGAGCAGTTCTTC
D: TRBD1; V: TRBV30; J: TRBJ1-5; length: 16; size: NA; CDR3: CAWNRGTGQGNQPQHF; DNA: TGTGCCTGGAACCGAGGGACAGGGCAGGGGAATCAGCCCCAGCATTTT
D: NA; V: TRBV10-3; J: TRBJ1-1; length: 12; size: NA; CDR3: CAIQNMNTEAFF; DNA: TGTGCCATCCAAAACATGAACACTGAAGCTTTCTTT
D: NA; V: TRBV7-9; J: TRBJ2-2; length: 15; size: once; CDR3: CASIESNGPYGELFF; DNA: TGTGCCAGCATCGAATCGAATGGGCCCTACGGGGAGCTGTTTTTT
D: NA; V: TRBV2; J: TRBJ1-2; length: 12; size: NA; CDR3: CASSKTVYGYTF; DNA: TGTGCCAGCAGTAAGACAGTCTATGGCTACACCTTC
D: NA; V: TRBV14; J: TRBJ1-1; length: 12; size: NA; CDR3: CASSQGVGAAFF; DNA: TGTGCCAGCAGCCAAGGCGTAGGGGCCGCTTTCTTT
D: TRBD1; V: TRBV30; J: TRBJ1-1; length: 18; size: NA; CDR3: CAWSYHRGGGSGNTEAFF; DNA: TGTGCCTGGAGTTATCACAGGGGTGGTGGGAGTGGGAACACTGAAGCTTTCTTT
D: NA; V: TRBV28; J: TRBJ1-6; length: 16; size: NA; CDR3: CASSFRQSSYNSPLHF; DNA: TGTGCCAGCAGTTTCCGACAGTCCTCCTATAATTCACCCCTCCACTTT
D: NA; V: TRBV10-3; J: TRBJ1-4; length: 14; size: few; CDR3: CATGGAPRNEKLFF; DNA: TGTGCCACCGGGGGTGCACCTCGAAATGAAAAACTGTTTTTT
D: TRBD1; V: TRBV4-1; J: TRBJ1-2; length: 15; size: NA; CDR3: CASSQVATGNYGYTF; DNA: TGCGCCAGCAGCCAAGTCGCGACAGGGAACTATGGCTACACCTTC
D: TRBD2; V: TRBV18; J: TRBJ2-1; length: 16; size: few; CDR3: CASSLMTSGPYNEQFF; DNA: TGTGCCAGCTCACTCATGACTAGCGGACCTTACAATGAGCAGTTCTTC
D: NA; V: TRBV11-2; J: TRBJ1-2; length: 11; size: NA; CDR3: CASSPTATGYF; DNA: TGTGCCAGCAGCCCGACAGCCACCGGGTACTTC
D: NA; V: TRBV12-3/TRBV12-4; J: TRBJ2-7; length: 13; size: few; CDR3: CASKSGEAYEQYF; DNA: TGTGCCAGCAAATCGGGGGAGGCCTACGAGCAGTACTTC
D: TRBD2; V: TRBV20-1; J: TRBJ2-2; length: 15; size: once; CDR3: CSASSGLGATGELFF; DNA: TGCAGTGCTAGTTCAGGACTAGGGGCCACCGGGGAGCTGTTTTTT
D: NA; V: TRBV19; J: TRBJ1-4; length: 15; size: NA; CDR3: CASSILTARNEKLFF; DNA: TGTGCCAGTAGTATACTGACAGCCAGGAATGAAAAACTGTTTTTT
D: NA; V: TRBV28; J: TRBJ2-4; length: 15; size: NA; CDR3: CASSWGGQFKNIQYF; DNA: TGTGCCAGCAGTTGGGGGGGGCAGTTCAAAAACATTCAGTACTTC
D: NA; V: TRBV20-1; J: TRBJ2-7; length: 11; size: NA; CDR3: CSARALYEQYF; DNA: TGCAGTGCTAGGGCCCTCTACGAGCAGTACTTC
D: TRBD1; V: TRBV18; J: TRBJ2-4; length: 18; size: few; CDR3: CASSPLVQGTLAKNIQYF; DNA: TGTGCCAGCTCACCACTAGTACAGGGGACGCTAGCCAAAAACATTCAGTACTTC
D: NA; V: TRBV20-1; J: TRBJ2-4; length: 11; size: NA; CDR3: CSATPPDIQYF; DNA: TGCAGTGCAACCCCCCCGGACATTCAGTACTTC
D: NA; V: TRBV19; J: TRBJ2-3; length: 14; size: NA; CDR3: CASSSNGGTDTQYF; DNA: TGTGCCAGTAGTTCGAACGGGGGCACAGATACGCAGTATTTT
D: NA; V: TRBV9; J: TRBJ2-3; length: 16; size: NA; CDR3: CASSVAREGSTDTQYF; DNA: TGTGCCAGCAGCGTAGCTCGAGAGGGAAGCACAGATACGCAGTATTTT
D: NA; V: TRBV7-2; J: TRBJ1-1; length: 13; size: NA; CDR3: CASSQGARGYAFF; DNA: TGTGCCAGCAGCCAAGGGGCGAGGGGGTACGCTTTCTTT
D: TRBD2; V: TRBV7-3; J: TRBJ2-3; length: 16; size: NA; CDR3: CASSPAGLAGTDTQYF; DNA: TGTGCCAGCAGCCCGGCGGGACTAGCGGGCACAGATACGCAGTATTTT
D: NA; V: TRBV7-9; J: TRBJ1-2; length: 14; size: NA; CDR3: CASSFGTLNDGYTF; DNA: TGTGCCAGCAGCTTCGGGACACTGAATGATGGCTACACCTTC
D: TRBD1; V: TRBV5-1; J: TRBJ1-4; length: 16; size: NA; CDR3: CASSPYRGGPNEKLFF; DNA: TGCGCCAGCAGCCCATACAGGGGGGGCCCTAATGAAAAACTGTTTTTT
D: TRBD1; V: TRBV9; J: TRBJ1-3; length: 15; size: NA; CDR3: CASSPGTGAGNTIYF; DNA: TGTGCCAGCAGCCCGGGGACAGGGGCTGGAAACACCATATATTTT
D: TRBD1; V: TRBV5-3; J: TRBJ2-3; length: 16; size: NA; CDR3: CARSCRQGIDTDTQYF; DNA: TGTGCCAGAAGCTGCAGACAGGGAATCGACACAGATACGCAGTATTTT
D: NA; V: TRBV18; J: TRBJ1-1; length: 13; size: few; CDR3: CASSPQGNTEAFF; DNA: TGTGCCAGCTCACCTCAGGGGAACACTGAAGCTTTCTTT